The 9 T cell receptor beta chains below were found in one sample sequenced in a study of graft-versus-host responses after intestinal transplantation. Data came from immunoSEQ multiplex PCR; TCRdb stores just in-frame clones and leaves some out. The repertoire holds roughly 100,000 clones, under 95% seen once, with over 0.06% in the top ten. No antigen has been identified for these receptors. The sample in question was unstimulated CD8+ T cells sorted from spleen or lymph node cells, obtained before transplant. These receptors all come from a human donor who was the organ donor for an intestinal transplant.

The V and J genes are TRBV15 and TRBJ2-1; D possibly corresponds to TRBD1 (7 bases). CDR3 length equals 15 residues. CDR1 and CDR2 (germline): LNHNV, YYDKDF (reference sequence). Between the trimmed V and J ends, which lost 1 base and 7 bases, there was a span of 14 bases. The CDR3 region has the DNA TGTGCCACCAGCAGAGCCCGGACAGGACTAAATGAGCAGTTCTTC. It codes for CATSRARTGLNEQFF.

The chain links TRBV2 to TRBJ2-1; TRBD1 agrees at 7 bases. From germline, CDR1 is SNHLY and CDR2 FYNNEI. The V segment lost 1 base and the J segment 2 bases; nucleotides outside the gene matches: 5. This CDR3 contains 16 residues. The CDR3 reads CASSEGNRGPYNEQFF. CDR3 in DNA: TGTGCCAGCAGTGAAGGAAACAGGGGTCCCTACAATGAGCAGTTCTTC. Variable domain in full (rest from reference TRBV2 and TRBJ2-1): EPEVTQTPSHQVTQMGQEVILRCVPISNHLYFYWYRQILGQKVEFLVSFYNNEISEKSEIFDDQFSVERPDGSNFTLKIRSTKLEDSAMYFCASSEGNRGPYNEQFFGPGTRLTVL.

The chain employs TRBV29-1 and TRBJ2-1, with TRBD1 matching 11 bases. J was trimmed by 3 bases and V by 7 bases; bases with no gene match: 5. Germline assignment: CDR1 SQVTM and CDR2 ANQGSEA. There are 14 residues in the CDR3. CDR3 coding DNA: TGCAGCGCTAGGGGACAGGGGGTCTACAATGAGCAGTTCTTC. It specifies CSARGQGVYNEQFF.

The chain couples TRBV4-1 to TRBJ2-2; D is uncertain. The CDR3 runs to 14 residues. Germline CDR1 reads MGHRA; CDR2 reads YSYEKL. V was shortened by 3 bases and J by 6 bases, with 11 bases between the two germline ends. CDR3 DNA sequence: TGCGCCAGCAGCCAGCACCGGTTGGCCGGGGAGCTGTTTTTT. Translated, it gives CASSQHRLAGELFF.

J is TRBJ1-5 and V is TRBV7-8; 7 positions match TRBD1. The CDR3 sequence is 15 residues long. V lost 2 bases and J lost 4; bases outside the gene matches: 5. Looked up from germline, CDR1 is SGHVS and CDR2 is FQNEAQ. The CDR3 nucleotides are TGTGCCAGCAGCTTACACGACAGGGAAAATCAGCCCCAGCATTTT. Encoded protein: CASSLHDRENQPQHF.

The V and J genes are TRBV28 and TRBJ2-5; a weak D match, TRBD2 (6 bases). Looked up from germline, CDR1 is MDHEN and CDR2 is SYDVKM. CDR3 size: 17 residues. Trimming took 5 bases from V and 5 from J, leaving 24 bases between them. The DNA of the CDR3 is TGTGCCAGCAGTCTCCCTCTCTGGGGGGAAGGCCGGGAGACCCAGTACTTC. The encoded protein is CASSLPLWGEGRETQYF. Full variable domain (remainder filled in from reference TRBV28 and TRBJ2-5): DVKVTQSSRYLVKRTGEKVFLECVQDMDHENMFWYRQDPGLGLRLIYFSYDVKMKEKGDIPEGYSVSREKKERFSLILESASTNQTSMYLCASSLPLWGEGRETQYFGPGTRLLVL.

This chain joins TRBV28 and TRBJ2-5, with 11 bases aligning to TRBD2. There are 15 residues in the CDR3. J lost 3 bases, V lost 5 bases, and 5 bases had no gene match. Germline V gene data show CDR1 as MDHEN and CDR2 as SYDVKM. The CDR3 region is CASSNPGLAEETQYF. As DNA, the CDR3 is TGTGCCAGCAGTAACCCGGGACTAGCGGAAGAGACCCAGTACTTC.

The chain has TRBV25-1 and TRBJ2-7; no firm D call. This CDR3 contains 12 residues. Trimming cost V 1 base and J 5 bases, with 6 bases left between them. Germline V gene lookup returns CDR1 MGHDK and CDR2 SYGVNS. CDR3 protein: CASSESVHEQYF. CDR3 DNA sequence: TGTGCCAGCAGTGAATCCGTCCACGAGCAGTACTTC.

V and J are TRBV11-3 and TRBJ2-7, with 8 bases fitting TRBD1. Trimming took 4 bases from V and 2 from J; bases not matched to a gene: 16. Germline V lookup: CDR1 SGHNT, CDR2 YENEEA. This CDR3 is 18 amino acids long. CDR3 loop: CASSSLDPEGQDPYEQYF. DNA of the CDR3: TGTGCCAGCAGCTCCTTAGATCCCGAGGGACAGGACCCCTACGAGCAGTACTTC. The entire variable domain, with the rest obtained from reference TRBV11-3 and TRBJ2-7, is as follows: EAGVVQSPRYKIIEKKQPVAFWCNPISGHNTLYWYLQNLGQGPELLIRYENEEAVDDSQLPKDRFSAERLKGVDSTLKIQPAELGDSAVYLCASSSLDPEGQDPYEQYFGPGTRLTVT.